The 24 T cell receptor beta chains given below trace back to one sample, sequenced in a study of OX40 agonist ivuxolimab in advanced cancers. Here immunoSEQ multiplex PCR was the method, and the copy in TCRdb shows in-frame clones only, minus some. The sample lists 26,000 or so clones; about 87% were seen once. The sample was CD4+ or CD8+ T cells sorted from blood, taken in a trial of the OX40 agonist ivuxolimab. These TCRs come from an adult with an advanced solid tumor such as melanoma, head and neck, liver or kidney cancer.

The chain carries TRBV7-9 and TRBJ2-5; D uncertain. CDR3 length equals 15 residues. Germline lookup yields CDR1 SEHNR and CDR2 FQNEAQ (reference sequence). Trimming shortened V by 2 bases and J by 3 bases, and 13 bases separated the two germline ends. CDR3 protein: CASSLIVPSKETQYF. CDR3 DNA sequence: TGTGCCAGCAGCTTAATAGTCCCATCCAAAGAGACCCAGTACTTC. Supplemented by reference TRBV7-9 and TRBJ2-5, the full variable domain reads DTGVSQNPRHKITKRGQNVTFRCDPISEHNRLYWYRQTLGQGPEFLTYFQNEAQLEKSRLLSDRFSAERPKGSFSTLEIQRTEQGDSAMYLCASSLIVPSKETQYFGPGTRLLVL.

The chain combines TRBV9 with TRBJ2-7; possible D gene TRBD2, 6 bases. The CDR3 loop spans 12 amino acids. With 0 bases removed from V and 6 bases from J, the gap between germline ends came to 7 bases. Germline values: CDR1 SGDLS, CDR2 YYNGEE. In DNA, the CDR3 is TGTGCCAGCAGCGTAGAGGGAGGCGAGCAGTACTTC. This sequence encodes CASSVEGGEQYF.

V and J are TRBV28 and TRBJ1-1; unclear D gene. The germline V gene has CDR1 MDHEN and CDR2 SYDVKM. The CDR3 runs 13 residues. V dropped 3 bases and J dropped 5 bases, with 10 bases sitting between them. The CDR3 nucleotides read TGTGCCAGCAGTTTCGGGAGAGGGACTGAAGCTTTCTTT. Translation: CASSFGRGTEAFF. Full variable domain (remainder filled in from reference TRBV28 and TRBJ1-1): DVKVTQSSRYLVKRTGEKVFLECVQDMDHENMFWYRQDPGLGLRLIYFSYDVKMKEKGDIPEGYSVSREKKERFSLILESASTNQTSMYLCASSFGRGTEAFFGQGTRLTVV.

V gene TRBV5-1 combines with J gene TRBJ2-3; no reliable D call. V was cut by 6 bases and J by 0 bases, with 11 bases left in between. Germline CDR1 SGHRS, CDR2 YFSETQ. The CDR3 loop spans 14 amino acids. CDR3 protein: CASISGGSTDTQYF. The CDR3 region has the DNA TGCGCCAGCATTTCGGGCGGAAGCACAGATACGCAGTATTTT.

CDR3 sequence: CASRYDGNEQFF. The CDR3 DNA reads as TGCGCCAGCAGATACGACGGCAATGAGCAGTTCTTC. The rearrangement uses TRBV10-2 and TRBJ2-1; D uncertain. CDR3 size: 12 residues. Trimming left V 6 bases short and J 6 bases short, with 9 bases between. Germline CDR1 WSHSY, CDR2 SAAADI.

The chain combines TRBV4-2 with TRBJ1-5; D is possibly TRBD1 (5 bases). The germline V and J ends were trimmed by 2 bases and 6 bases, with 17 bases remaining between them. The CDR3 spans 16 residues. From germline, CDR1 is LGHNA and CDR2 YNFKEQ. The CDR3 nucleotides are TGTGCCAGCAGCCAATCTCGGTCTCAGGGTAGTCAGCCCCAGCATTTT. As protein: CASSQSRSQGSQPQHF.

In DNA form, the CDR3 reads TGTGCCAGCAGCTCCTCGGGACACGGGGATGGCTACACCTTC. Amino acids: CASSSSGHGDGYTF. This chain uses TRBV7-9 with TRBJ1-2; TRBD1 is a possible D gene (6 bases). The CDR3 is 14 residues long. From germline, CDR1 is SEHNR and CDR2 FQNEAQ (reference sequence). V was shortened by 4 bases and J by 6 bases, with 15 bases between the two germline ends. The variable domain in full, completed from reference TRBV7-9 and TRBJ1-2, reads DTGVSQNPRHKITKRGQNVTFRCDPISEHNRLYWYRQTLGQGPEFLTYFQNEAQLEKSRLLSDRFSAERPKGSFSTLEIQRTEQGDSAMYLCASSSSGHGDGYTFGSGTRLTVV.

The chain recombines TRBV28 with TRBJ1-5, with D possibly matching TRBD1 (5 bases). Germline-derived CDR1 and CDR2 are MDHEN and SYDVKM. Trimming left V 7 bases short and J 2 bases short, with 12 bases between. The CDR3 has 14 amino acids. CDR3 sequence reads: CASTQSGGNQPQHF. The CDR3 bases are TGTGCCAGCACACAATCGGGGGGCAATCAGCCCCAGCATTTT.

The CDR3 reads CASRIQGAKGYTF. The DNA of the CDR3 is TGTGCCAGCAGGATACAGGGGGCGAAGGGCTACACCTTC. The V call is TRBV27, the J call TRBJ1-2, with TRBD1 matching over 9 bases. V gave up 6 bases and J gave up 8 bases; unmatched junction bases: 7. Per the germline V gene, CDR1 is MNHEY and CDR2 is SMNVEV (reference sequence). The CDR3 consists of 13 residues.

The chain employs TRBV4-1 and TRBJ2-7; D possibly matches TRBD1 or TRBD2 (5 bases each). Germline V gene sequence: CDR1 MGHRA, CDR2 YSYEKL. With 0 bases removed from V and 3 bases from J, the gap between germline ends came to 24 bases. There are 19 residues in the CDR3. The CDR3 DNA follows: TGCGCCAGCAGCCAAGACGGCGTGCTTGACTCCCGAGGGGTCTACGAGCAGTACTTC. Amino acids: CASSQDGVLDSRGVYEQYF.

V gene TRBV28 combines with J gene TRBJ2-4, with D possibly being TRBD2 (6 bases). CDR1 MDHEN and CDR2 SYDVKM come from the germline V gene. This CDR3 region has 17 residues. V gave up 3 bases and J gave up 2 bases, with 17 bases separating them. The DNA for the CDR3 is TGTGCCAGCAGTTTGGAGGGGACTCCAGGACCCAAAAACATTCAGTACTTC. Its translation is CASSLEGTPGPKNIQYF.

This clone showed up just once. The genes are TRBV11-3 and TRBJ2-3, with 8 bases matching TRBD2. The V gene end was trimmed by 5 bases and the J gene end by 4 bases; junction bases not matched to a gene: 14. Germline CDR1 reads SGHNT; CDR2 reads YENEEA. CDR3 length: 17 amino acids. The CDR3: CASSRAGDISGADTQYF. The CDR3 DNA sequence: TGTGCCAGCAGCAGAGCGGGGGACATCTCCGGGGCAGATACGCAGTATTTT. The variable domain in full, completed from reference TRBV11-3 and TRBJ2-3, reads EAGVVQSPRYKIIEKKQPVAFWCNPISGHNTLYWYLQNLGQGPELLIRYENEEAVDDSQLPKDRFSAERLKGVDSTLKIQPAELGDSAVYLCASSRAGDISGADTQYFGPGTRLTVL.

The gene calls are TRBV30 and TRBJ2-2; D remains ambiguous. The CDR3 covers 16 residues. Trimming shortened V by 3 bases and J by 1 base, and 15 bases separated the two germline ends. Germline assignment: CDR1 GTSNPN and CDR2 SVGIG (reference sequence). In nucleotides, the CDR3 is TGTGCCTGGAGCCTCGAGTCGGTGGGGAACACCGGGGAGCTGTTTTTT. Translation gives CAWSLESVGNTGELFF.

This clone has just a few counts. This chain connects TRBV6-5 to TRBJ2-7; D ambiguous. The CDR3 spans 15 residues. V shed 0 bases and J shed 2 bases, with 11 bases lying between them. Germline V gene sequence: CDR1 MNHEY, CDR2 SVGAGI. The CDR3 coding sequence is TGTGCCAGCAGTTACTCGCTGCTTGGAACCTACGAGCAGTACTTC. Its protein product is CASSYSLLGTYEQYF.

V is TRBV19 and J is TRBJ2-6, with no clear D. Trimming cost V 3 bases and J 0 bases, with 9 bases left between them. Germline CDR1 and CDR2: LNHDA and SQIVND (reference sequence). The CDR3 is 16 amino acids. Here the CDR3 reads CASSMGGSSGANVLTF. CDR3 coding DNA: TGTGCCAGTAGTATGGGCGGAAGCTCTGGGGCCAACGTCCTGACTTTC. Looking up the rest from reference TRBV19 and TRBJ2-6 gives the full variable domain: DGGITQSPKYLFRKEGQNVTLSCEQNLNHDAMYWYRQDPGQGLRLIYYSQIVNDFQKGDIAEGYSVSREKKESFPLTVTSAQKNPTAFYLCASSMGGSSGANVLTFGAGSRLTVL.

V gene TRBV5-1 combines with J gene TRBJ2-6; TRBD2 matches 15 bases. There are 17 residues in the CDR3. With V trimmed by 3 bases and J by 3 bases, 1 base remained unmatched. The germline gives CDR1 SGHRS, CDR2 YFSETQ. CDR3 loop: CASSWTSGRGGANVLTF. CDR3 coding DNA: TGCGCCAGCAGCTGGACTAGCGGGAGGGGTGGGGCCAACGTCCTGACTTTC.

The genes are TRBV27 and TRBJ2-5; D is possibly TRBD1 or TRBD2 (5 bases each). Germline loops: CDR1 MNHEY, CDR2 SMNVEV (reference sequence). The V gene lost 3 bases and the J gene lost 0 bases, with 8 bases spanning the gap. The CDR3 is 14 residues long. CDR3 region: CASSFGGYQETQYF. CDR3 coding DNA: TGTGCCAGCAGTTTTGGGGGTTACCAAGAGACCCAGTACTTC.

This clone has a single count. The rearrangement links TRBV5-4 to TRBJ2-1; D is unresolved. Trimming shortened V by 2 bases and J by 4 bases, and 13 bases separated the two germline ends. This CDR3 has 15 amino acids. Germline V lookup: CDR1 SGHNT, CDR2 YYREEE (reference sequence). CDR3 sequence (DNA): TGTGCCAGCAGCTTTCGGACGGATATTTACAATGAGCAGTTCTTC. Translation gives CASSFRTDIYNEQFF.

The V call is TRBV14, the J call TRBJ2-2, with D uncertain. Trimming left V 8 bases short and J 6 bases short, with 10 bases between. The CDR3 runs 12 residues. Germline loops: CDR1 SGHDN, CDR2 FVKESK. The CDR3 DNA is TGTGCCAGCTCCGATAGGTCCGGGGAGCTGTTTTTT. Translation: CASSDRSGELFF.

The chain is built from TRBV11-2 and TRBJ2-7, with D uncertain. This CDR3 spans 12 amino acids. V was shortened by 8 bases and J by 2 bases, with 10 bases between the two germline ends. The germline V gene encodes CDR1 SGHAT and CDR2 FQNNGV. In DNA form, the CDR3 reads TGTGCCAGCGGTGGGGTTACCTACGAGCAGTACTTC. As protein: CASGGVTYEQYF.

The chain combines TRBV2 with TRBJ1-5; perhaps TRBD1 as D (5 bases). Germline values: CDR1 SNHLY, CDR2 FYNNEI. The CDR3 has 15 amino acids. Trimming took 8 bases from V and 2 from J, leaving 16 bases between them. Here the CDR3 DNA reads TGTGCCAGCGGGGACCTTGAAATGGGCAATCAGCCCCAGCATTTT. Its protein is CASGDLEMGNQPQHF.

The chain combines TRBV7-9 with TRBJ1-4; unclear D gene. The CDR3 has 12 amino acids. Looked up from germline, CDR1 is SEHNR and CDR2 is FQNEAQ (reference sequence). Trimming took 5 bases from V and 8 from J, leaving 9 bases between them. CDR3 in DNA: TGTGCCAGCAGCGACGGAGTAGAAAAACTGTTTTTT. This gives the protein CASSDGVEKLFF. Combining the CDR3 with reference TRBV7-9 and TRBJ1-4 gives the whole variable domain DTGVSQNPRHKITKRGQNVTFRCDPISEHNRLYWYRQTLGQGPEFLTYFQNEAQLEKSRLLSDRFSAERPKGSFSTLEIQRTEQGDSAMYLCASSDGVEKLFFGSGTQLSVL.

Points on this clone: Relative to the germline gene, one junction end is altered; a read error may explain this. The V call is TRBV27, the J call TRBJ2-7, with D possibly being TRBD2 (5 bases). Germline V gives CDR1 MNHEY, CDR2 SMNVEV (reference sequence). The CDR3 has 15 amino acids. The CDR3 DNA sequence: TGTGCCAGCAGTTTATTCGCGGGCCTATCCTGCGAGCAGTACTTC. Its protein is CASSLFAGLSCEQYF.

The chain recombines TRBV11-3 with TRBJ1-5, with D possibly being TRBD1 (5 bases). Germline CDR1 reads SGHNT; CDR2 reads YENEEA. V dropped 4 bases and J dropped 0 bases, with 13 bases sitting between them. CDR3 length equals 16 residues. The CDR3 DNA follows: TGTGCCAGCAGCTACCCGACAGAGTATAGCAATCAGCCCCAGCATTTT. Translation: CASSYPTEYSNQPQHF.